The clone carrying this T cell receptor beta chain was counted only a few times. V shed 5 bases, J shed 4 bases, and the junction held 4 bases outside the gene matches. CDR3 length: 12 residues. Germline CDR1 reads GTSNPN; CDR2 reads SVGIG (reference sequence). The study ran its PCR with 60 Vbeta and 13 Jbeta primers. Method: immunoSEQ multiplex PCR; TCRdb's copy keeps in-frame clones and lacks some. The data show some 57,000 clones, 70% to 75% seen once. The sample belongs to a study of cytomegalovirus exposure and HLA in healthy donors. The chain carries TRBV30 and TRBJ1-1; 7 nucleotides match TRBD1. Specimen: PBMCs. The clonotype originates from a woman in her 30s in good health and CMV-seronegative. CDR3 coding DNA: TGTGCCTGGGACAGGGATGGCACTGAAGCTTTCTTT. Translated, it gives CAWDRDGTEAFF.